Listed here are 27 T cell receptor beta chains from one sample, sequenced in a study of beta chain features in type 1 diabetes. The study reverse transcribed the entire isolated RNA, so it sequenced expressed TCRB transcripts. Sequencing used immunoSEQ multiplex PCR; TCRdb keeps in-frame clones, though not all of them. The table includes about 260,000 clones, about 70% detected once. Sequenced: naive CD4+ T cells from blood. The receptor set was obtained from a man aged 30-40 years in good health.

The chain is built from TRBV7-9 and TRBJ2-3; 8 positions agree with TRBD1. Germline V gives CDR1 SEHNR, CDR2 FQNEAQ (reference sequence). The V and J ends lost 4 bases and 2 bases, in that order; junction bases with no gene match: 8. The CDR3 consists of 16 residues. The CDR3 DNA follows: TGTGCCAGCAGCTCCACGGACAGGGTGTTCACAGATACGCAGTATTTT. This translates into CASSSTDRVFTDTQYF.

Notes on this clone: This specimen includes other DNA sequences encoding the same CDR3. The chain joins TRBV10-3 to TRBJ1-1; D perhaps matches TRBD1 (5 bases). Per germline, CDR1 ENHRY and CDR2 SYGVKD. This CDR3 spans 13 amino acids. V was clipped by 2 bases and J by 2 bases, with 6 bases between them. For the CDR3, the DNA is TGTGCCATCAGTGAGGGGGGAAACACTGAAGCTTTCTTT. It encodes CAISEGGNTEAFF.

The chain links TRBV7-2 to TRBJ2-7, with D maybe TRBD1 (6 bases). Trimming cost V 5 bases and J 0 bases, with 11 bases left between them. Germline loops: CDR1 SGHTA, CDR2 FQGNSA. The CDR3 runs 14 residues. CDR3 DNA: TGTGCCAGCAGCGTAGACAGGTTCTCCTACGAGCAGTACTTC. It codes for CASSVDRFSYEQYF.

The V gene is TRBV9, the J gene TRBJ2-2, with no clear D. The CDR3 is 15 amino acids. CDR1 is SGDLS and CDR2 is YYNGEE in the germline V gene. V lost 0 bases and J lost 3, with 9 bases in between. For the CDR3, the DNA is TGTGCCAGCAGCGTAGCTGGGGTGGACACCGGGGAGCTGTTTTTT. It translates to CASSVAGVDTGELFF. Using reference TRBV9 and TRBJ2-2 for the parts outside the CDR3, the full variable domain is DSGVTQTPKHLITATGQRVTLRCSPRSGDLSVYWYQQSLDQGLQFLIQYYNGEERAKGNILERFSAQQFPDLHSELNLSSLELGDSALYFCASSVAGVDTGELFFGEGSRLTVL.

The chain links TRBV28 to TRBJ2-5; 7 nucleotides line up with TRBD2. Germline V CDR1 and CDR2: MDHEN, SYDVKM. Unmatched junction bases numbered 12, after V lost 4 bases and J lost 7 bases. The CDR3 consists of 15 residues. The CDR3 loop reads CASSSPGTGEGTQYF. CDR3 nucleotides: TGTGCCAGCAGTTCCCCCGGGACTGGGGAGGGGACCCAGTACTTC.

A few counts support this clone. V gene TRBV25-1 combines with J gene TRBJ1-2; tentative D call: TRBD1 (5 bases). The CDR3 loop spans 15 amino acids. Deletions cut 5 bases from V and 4 bases from J, with 17 bases between. Germline CDR1 is MGHDK and CDR2 is SYGVNS. The CDR3 DNA reads TGTGCCAGCAGTCTTAGCGGGGAGGGACCCTATGGCTACACCTTC. Its translation: CASSLSGEGPYGYTF.

This chain joins TRBV30 and TRBJ1-5; a weak D match, TRBD1 (5 bases). The V gene lost 1 base and the J gene lost 2 bases, with 6 bases spanning the gap. Germline lookup yields CDR1 GTSNPN and CDR2 SVGIG (reference sequence). This CDR3 comprises 13 residues. CDR3 loop: CAWSGRGNQPQHF. For the CDR3, the DNA is TGTGCCTGGAGTGGCAGGGGCAATCAGCCCCAGCATTTT.

The rearrangement links TRBV6-6 to TRBJ2-3; D is perhaps TRBD1 (5 bases). CDR1 and CDR2 (germline): MNHNY, SVGAGI (reference sequence). V lost 0 bases and J lost 1, with 5 bases in between. CDR3 length: 14 residues. As DNA, the CDR3 is TGTGCCAGCAGTTACTCCAGGGGCACAGATACGCAGTATTTT. Its translation is CASSYSRGTDTQYF.

This clone has only a few counts. V is TRBV14 and J is TRBJ2-1, with TRBD2 matching over 11 bases. This CDR3 spans 16 amino acids. With V trimmed by 4 bases and J by 2 bases, 4 bases remained unmatched. Germline V gene sequence: CDR1 SGHDN, CDR2 FVKESK. CDR3: CASSRTSGPAYNEQFF. CDR3 bases: TGTGCCAGCAGCCGGACTAGCGGGCCTGCCTACAATGAGCAGTTCTTC. Drawing the rest from reference TRBV14 and TRBJ2-1, the complete variable domain is EAGVTQFPSHSVIEKGQTVTLRCDPISGHDNLYWYRRVMGKEIKFLLHFVKESKQDESGMPNNRFLAERTGGTYSTLKVQPAELEDSGVYFCASSRTSGPAYNEQFFGPGTRLTVL.

This clone was counted only a few times. Other DNA sequences in this sample translate to the same CDR3. This chain connects TRBV30 to TRBJ1-5; D gene uncertain. The CDR3 extends over 12 amino acids. V was trimmed by 1 base and J by 2 bases, leaving 3 bases between them. The germline CDR1 and CDR2 sequences are GTSNPN and SVGIG (reference sequence). CDR3 sequence (DNA): TGTGCCTGGAGTGGGGGCAATCAGCCCCAGCATTTT. Its translation: CAWSGGNQPQHF.

This CDR3 reads CSVLGQPNTGELFF. CDR3 nucleotides: TGCAGCGTCCTGGGACAGCCGAACACCGGGGAGCTGTTTTTT. V is TRBV29-1 and J is TRBJ2-2, with 7 bases fitting TRBD1. CDR3 length equals 14 residues. CDR1 and CDR2 (germline): SQVTM, ANQGSEA. V trimming: 6 bases; J trimming: 0 bases; junction bases outside the gene matches: 4.

This clone was counted a few times. Other DNA sequences in the same sample also yield this CDR3. This sequence joins TRBV20-1 and TRBJ2-1; D is ambiguous. The CDR3 contains 10 residues. V dropped 2 bases and J dropped 5 bases, with 1 base sitting between them. Germline assignment: CDR1 DFQATT and CDR2 SNEGSKA (reference sequence). The CDR3 nucleotides read TGCAGTGCTAGAAACAATGAGCAGTTCTTC. It specifies CSARNNEQFF.

This chain connects TRBV7-2 to TRBJ2-5; D not certain. Germline V gene lookup returns CDR1 SGHTA and CDR2 FQGNSA. The CDR3 has 11 amino acids. The ends were cut back, 5 bases at V and 9 bases at J, with 10 bases in the middle. The CDR3 nucleotides are TGTGCCAGCAGCCTAAGCCGGGCCCAGTACTTC. It yields the protein CASSLSRAQYF.

The chain joins TRBV5-4 to TRBJ1-1; D gene uncertain. The ends were cut back, 3 bases at V and 2 bases at J, with 11 bases in the middle. Germline values: CDR1 SGHNT, CDR2 YYREEE (reference sequence). This CDR3 is 14 amino acids long. CDR3 region: CASSSVQGNTEAFF. The DNA of the CDR3 is TGTGCCAGCAGCTCGGTACAAGGAAACACTGAAGCTTTCTTT.

The chain recombines TRBV15 with TRBJ2-6, with no clear D. Trimming took 0 bases from V and 0 from J, leaving 3 bases between them. CDR1 is LNHNV, CDR2 YYDKDF, per germline (reference sequence). The CDR3 is made up of 15 amino acids. The CDR3 DNA reads as TGTGCCACCAGCAGAGACAACTCTGGGGCCAACGTCCTGACTTTC. Encoded protein: CATSRDNSGANVLTF.

This chain connects TRBV5-6 to TRBJ2-6, with D perhaps matching TRBD1 (5 bases). V lost 0 bases to trimming and J lost 4 bases, with 11 bases between them. The germline V gene encodes CDR1 SGHDT and CDR2 YYEEEE. This CDR3 has 16 residues. The CDR3 coding sequence is TGTGCCAGCAGCTTGGCCAGGGAATCCGGGGCCAACGTCCTGACTTTC. Protein: CASSLARESGANVLTF.

This chain joins TRBV25-1 and TRBJ1-5; D gene ambiguous. CDR1 MGHDK and CDR2 SYGVNS come from the germline V gene. This CDR3 has 14 residues. V lost 3 bases to trimming and J lost 1 base, with 7 bases between them. The CDR3 region is CASSDQLSNQPQHF. In DNA, the CDR3 is TGTGCCAGCAGTGATCAGCTAAGCAATCAGCCCCAGCATTTT.

The table lists this clone with a few counts. The V and J genes are TRBV7-2 and TRBJ1-4; D remains ambiguous. V lost 5 bases and J lost 8, with 12 bases in between. The CDR3 has 13 amino acids. Germline V lookup: CDR1 SGHTA, CDR2 FQGNSA. CDR3: CASSEPGREKLFF. As DNA, the CDR3 is TGTGCCAGCAGCGAACCGGGTCGGGAAAAACTGTTTTTT.

A single count supports this clone. In DNA, the CDR3 is TGTGCCAGCAGCCCCCGGGACACAGAGAATTCACCCCTCCACTTT. Encoded protein: CASSPRDTENSPLHF. The genes are TRBV7-9 and TRBJ1-6; D perhaps matches TRBD1 (6 bases). The length of the CDR3 is 15 residues. Germline values: CDR1 SEHNR, CDR2 FQNEAQ (reference sequence). V was cut by 5 bases and J by 7 bases, with 15 bases left in between.

The rearrangement joins TRBV12-5 to TRBJ2-3, with TRBD1 as a possible D gene (5 bases). V lost 0 bases, J lost 2 bases, and 12 bases lay in between. This CDR3 spans 16 amino acids. Germline V gives CDR1 LGHNT, CDR2 FRNRAP. The CDR3 nucleotides are TGTGCTAGTGGTTTGGTACTCTCAGGGTTCACAGATACGCAGTATTTT. Translated: CASGLVLSGFTDTQYF.

The chain has TRBV9 and TRBJ2-7; 8 bases map to TRBD1. The CDR3 sequence is 14 residues long. Germline CDR1 SGDLS, CDR2 YYNGEE. V shed 4 bases and J 3 bases; nucleotides not matched to a gene: 6. CDR3 sequence: CASSRRQGYYEQYF. CDR3 nucleotide sequence: TGTGCCAGCAGCCGACGACAGGGGTACTACGAGCAGTACTTC.

This clone is a singleton in its sample. V is TRBV30 and J is TRBJ1-5; D gene uncertain. CDR3 length equals 13 residues. Trimming took 2 bases from V and 5 from J, leaving 10 bases between them. Germline V gene lookup returns CDR1 GTSNPN and CDR2 SVGIG (reference sequence). CDR3 nucleotide sequence: TGTGCCTGGAGTCTTATGCGAGATCAGCCCCAGCATTTT. Translating gives CAWSLMRDQPQHF.

The V and J genes are TRBV2 and TRBJ2-7; D uncertain. The germline V gene has CDR1 SNHLY and CDR2 FYNNEI. The CDR3 loop spans 12 amino acids. The V end lost 4 bases, the J end lost 0 bases, and 4 bases lay between the germline ends. Here the CDR3 reads CASSALSYEQYF. CDR3 nucleotides: TGTGCCAGCAGTGCTCTCTCCTACGAGCAGTACTTC.

This sequence joins TRBV30 and TRBJ2-1; the match to TRBD2 covers 8 bases. In germline, CDR1 is GTSNPN, CDR2 SVGIG (reference sequence). V trimming: 7 bases; J trimming: 6 bases; junction bases outside the gene matches: 8. The CDR3 contains 13 residues. For the CDR3, the DNA is TGTGCCTCCTCCCGCGGGGGGATCAATGAGCAGTTCTTC. Residues: CASSRGGINEQFF.

The genes are TRBV7-9 and TRBJ2-5, with D hard to call. This CDR3 is built from 13 residues. Germline lookup yields CDR1 SEHNR and CDR2 FQNEAQ (reference sequence). Trimming shortened V by 8 bases and J by 2 bases, and 12 bases separated the two germline ends. CDR3 sequence reads: CASGPWGQETQYF. The CDR3, as DNA: TGTGCCAGCGGCCCATGGGGACAAGAGACCCAGTACTTC.

The chain is built from TRBV6-6 and TRBJ2-3; tentative D call: TRBD2 (5 bases). This CDR3 has 14 residues. Germline CDR1 MNHNY, CDR2 SVGAGI (reference sequence). V was shortened by 2 bases and J by 0 bases, with 6 bases between the two germline ends. In DNA, the CDR3 is TGTGCCAGCAGTTACCCGGGGAGCACAGATACGCAGTATTTT. Protein product: CASSYPGSTDTQYF.

The chain combines TRBV7-2 with TRBJ2-1; D remains unclear. Germline lookup yields CDR1 SGHTA and CDR2 FQGNSA. Trimming stripped 7 bases from V and 2 bases from J, with 15 bases between. The CDR3 has 15 amino acids. The CDR3 sequence is CASTLLGAPYNEQFF. The DNA for the CDR3 is TGTGCCAGCACCCTTCTTGGAGCTCCCTACAATGAGCAGTTCTTC.